The entry below describes one TCR beta chain. The target antigen is unknown. CDR3 regions were amplified by Arm-PCR using iRepertoire HTBI primers to build TCR beta libraries. In TCRdb, the multiplex PCR reads were re-called with MiXCR into one record per CDR3 protein. The sample includes roughly 430,000 distinct CDR3 sequences, about a sixth of them seen just once. Stated time point: newly diagnosed GD, antithyroid drugs for less than 3 months. TCR sequences were obtained from RNA taken from PBMCs. These data belong to a study of regulatory T cells in long-lasting Graves disease. Broader study findings: Between persistent patients, more than 2,500 public clonotypes were shared, exceeding the approximately 900 shared between new patients.

Trimming stripped 3 bases from V and 6 bases from J, with 9 bases between. The germline CDR1 and CDR2 sequences are SGHVS and FNYEAQ. The CDR3 has 13 amino acids. These same data were also listed under a study on T cells in Graves' hyperthyroidism and ophthalmopathy. That study reports: Participants, patients aged 18 to 65, had newly diagnosed hyperthyroidism with a duration under 2 months.

The source was peripheral blood mononuclear cells (PBMCs), collected at new diagnosis, from a patient treated with antithyroid drugs. The receptor comes from a young woman with Graves disease. The chain carries TRBV7-6 and TRBJ2-1, with D unresolved. The CDR3 DNA follows: TGTGCCAGCAGCTTGTATTTGGGCAATGAGCAGTTCTTC. This gives the protein CASSLYLGNEQFF.